What follows describes a single T cell receptor beta chain. Antigen: not known. MiXCR was run by TCRdb on the 5' RACE reads, yielding one entry per CDR3 protein. The table records hundreds of thousands of distinct CDR3 sequences, 8.6% of them present only once. The data are from a study of CD8 T cells in ankylosing spondylitis. Study-wide points: Reports say disease-linked clones showed up significantly more in matched ankylosing spondylitis synovial fluid. Roughly eight highly homologous variants formed a TCR beta motif that appeared characteristic of ankylosing spondylitis blood. A subset of motif variants has previously been described in the synovial fluid and blood of reactive arthritis.

Per germline, CDR1 LGHNA and CDR2 YNFKEQ. V shed 4 bases and J shed 8 bases, with 14 bases lying between them. CDR3 length: 13 amino acids. The sequencing input was blood, either unsorted or a sorted T cell fraction (not recorded which). The genes are TRBV4-2 and TRBJ1-2; D is unresolved. The TCR originated in a male donor with ankylosing spondylitis or in good health (not recorded which). The CDR3 nucleotides are TGTGCCAGCAGCCCTGGGCCCCTCGGCGGCTACACCTTC. Translation gives CASSPGPLGGYTF.